This TCR beta chain emerged from a study of T cell responses to AZD1222 COVID-19 vaccine. A note on this clone: Its specificity is unknown.

Regarding the study as a whole: The CD4 TCRs associated with vaccination extended across spike and predominated at 160-218 and 743-854. Within unmutated variant regions lay the reported targets of nearly half of spike-specific TCRs. It should be noted that donors were predominantly white British and more often female, and clonal diversity was possibly underestimated.

The data were produced by immunoSEQ multiplex PCR, yet TCRdb's version contains in-frame clones alone and is incomplete. The sample yields about 110,000 clones, around 90% seen once. The clonotype comes from an adult in good health. The sample consisted of peripheral blood, taken on day 0 of MenACWY control vaccination.

The CDR3 nucleotides read TGTGCCAGCAGCTTGCAGGGAGGAAACACTGAAGCTTTCTTT. Its translation: CASSLQGGNTEAFF. This chain uses TRBV5-5 with TRBJ1-1; tentatively, D is TRBD1 (5 bases). V was cut by 1 base and J by 2 bases, with 9 bases left in between. Germline V gene lookup returns CDR1 SGHKS and CDR2 YYEKEE (reference sequence). This CDR3 has 14 amino acids.